The subject of this entry is one T cell receptor beta chain. The table lists this clonotype with a few counts. The antigen it binds to is not known. The input lacks base qualities; no much larger clone sits a single base away. The data are from a study of regulatory T cells in long-lasting Graves disease (dated by TCRdb to about 2021). About the study as a whole: Newly diagnosed Graves' disease patients had taken antithyroid drugs for less than 3 months. A total of roughly 33 samples were covered by TCR sequencing, comprising 13 persistent and roughly 20 newly diagnosed Graves' disease patients. Persistent Graves' disease patients were compared with newly diagnosed Graves' disease patients by peripheral blood TCR sequencing and RNA sequencing. The study was registered as a clinical trial and conducted in China.

CDR1 is given as MRHNA and CDR2 as SNTAGT, both from the germline V gene. Trimming at the junction amounts to 3 bases on V and 4 bases on J, and the germline ends lie 15 bases apart. The CDR3 covers 15 residues, taking in both the cysteine and the phenylalanine. Only the CDR3 region is kept as DNA, spanning 45 bases read in frame from base 1. Library preparation was by multiplex PCR. Sequenced on an Illumina HiSeq 4000. To build TCR beta libraries, CDR3 regions were amplified by Arm-PCR using iRepertoire HTBI primers. Before sequencing, the PCR products underwent gel purification. The original methods were these. Gene usage analysis of CDR3 amino acid clonotypes used the 60 to 75 TRBV and some 13 TRBJ segments found across samples. COPE and FqMerger were used to merge the filtered high-quality paired reads into contigs. BLAST was used to align contigs to the IMGT TRBV, TRBD and TRBJ reference genes, and CDR3 was defined following IMGT. Highly expanded clones were defined as clonotypes with a frequency above 0.1%. Shannon entropy served as the measure of repertoire diversity, while the Gini coefficient captured V-J evenness. Clonotypes shared by more than one individual were considered public. The public sequencing data were trimmed at Q25 with fastp and processed into clonotypes with MiXCR by TCRdb, which kept only in-frame beta chains. Each CDR3 protein appears once, grouped with its most common genes and DNA. The V and J calls shown here were made by TCRdb, not taken from the authors' results. In this sample the table shows roughly 530,000 distinct CDR3 sequences, about 16% of which occur a single time. Clones ranked in the top ten supply more than 20% of the sample.

The meaning of the sample's time point label: newly diagnosed GD, antithyroid drugs for less than 3 months. RNA was extracted from PBMCs in TRIzol for both TCR sequencing and RNA sequencing. The diagnosis of Graves' disease followed American Thyroid Association guidelines. The patients came from an endocrinology department in Xi'an, China. Each patient gave 9 to 10 milliliters of peripheral blood, collected in an EDTA anticoagulant tube. Ficoll Paque Plus density gradient separation was used to isolate PBMCs, and no additional T cell sorting was done. An Agilent 2100 Bioanalyzer and agarose gel were used to check RNA quality, while a NanoDrop 2000 measured RNA concentration. The full study reports these points: A larger number of public clonotypes was shared among persistent patients (around 3,000) than among newly diagnosed patients (about 990). The small sample size was acknowledged by the authors as a limitation that may reduce accuracy. Lower TCR Shannon entropy and fewer highly expanded clones were observed in persistent Graves' disease patients than in newly diagnosed patients, which suggested clonal expansion. Only the TCR beta chain was sequenced and analyzed. TRBV28, TRBJ1-2 and TRBJ2-5 were preferentially used in persistent disease, while TRBV20-1 and TRBJ2-1 were favored in newly diagnosed disease. Peripheral blood alone was examined, since thyroid tissue, which constituted the primary lesion, could not be accessed.

The sample also formed part of further work on T cells in Graves' hyperthyroidism and ophthalmopathy. The second publication reports: Stable Graves' hyperthyroidism was defined as the absence of progression to ophthalmopathy over 18 months of follow-up. Hyperthyroidism patients were newly diagnosed, with disease duration under 2 months, and aged 18 to 65 years. Patients with uncontrolled infections, other autoimmune diseases, pregnancy or lactation were excluded. Diagnoses relied on clinical symptoms, serum thyroxine and TRAb, thyroid ultrasound and orbital computed tomography. A first-round RT-PCR of the TCR CDR3 used the HTBI primer set with the Qiagen OneStep RT-PCR kit. Most expanded thyroid clonotypes (frequency above 0.001) were also detected in blood, suggesting blood repertoires may reflect thyroid immune responses. A 13 V-J signature model separated ophthalmopathy from stable hyperthyroidism, with nearly 90% sensitivity and 81.08% specificity in cross-validation and 80%/75% in testing. In validation, the model predicted progression to ophthalmopathy a median of about 6.8 months before onset, with roughly 68% sensitivity and 72.22% specificity. To identify distinguishing TCR V-J signatures, a discovery cohort of about 100 patients was used, comprising fewer than 45 with Graves' ophthalmopathy and 57 with stable Graves' hyperthyroidism. Prospective prediction of ophthalmopathy was tested in an independent validation cohort of approximately 19 hyperthyroidism patients and 17 patients who later progressed to ophthalmopathy. The 75 to 100 discovery patients were randomly split 7:3 into training and test sets. Thyroid tissue and blood T-cell repertoires from roughly six Graves' hyperthyroidism patients were also compared in the study. After sampling, hyperthyroidism patients received methimazole starting at 30 mg daily, and ophthalmopathy patients received high-dose intravenous methylprednisolone. Libraries were constructed in a second round of multiplex PCR, after which size selection and purification were carried out. Libraries were sequenced paired-end with 100 bp reads on an Illumina HiSeq2000. SOAPnuke was used to process the raw data, with reads discarded if the reads contained adapters or uncalled bases, had a mean Phred below 15, or lacked an exact constant-primer or identifier match. High-quality paired reads were merged with COPE v1.2.5, and unique nucleotide sequences were defined as clonotypes. Clonotypes were aligned to IMGT TRBV, TRBD and TRBJ reference segments using MiTCR v1.1. Only V-J combinations with frequency above 0.0001, covering 99% to 99.2% of repertoires, were analysed. A TCS score was defined as the ratio of F50 (clonal expansion) to E x V (chaos), with BLOSUM62-based TCRdist applied between CDR3 peptides within each V-J. Welch's t-statistics and random forest reduced roughly 540 V-J features to 13, which were used in a naive Bayes classifier (R e1071). No statistical method was used to set the sample size in advance, and investigators knew the group allocation. The paper reports TCR Vbeta CDR3 sequencing of approximately 130 peripheral blood samples: 43 ophthalmopathy, under 80 hyperthyroidism and around 17 progressor patients.

The sample consisted of peripheral blood mononuclear cells (PBMCs), taken at new diagnosis, from a patient treated with antithyroid drugs. The sequence was obtained from a woman aged 35-65 years with Graves disease. Donor details come from another sample of the same person, matched by shared clones. The rearrangement combines TRBV6-4 with TRBJ1-2; the D gene is possibly TRBD1, with 6 bases matching. The base sequence is TGTGCCAGCAGTGAAGAGCCAGGGGCCTTCTATGGCTACACCTTC. The resulting protein is CASSEEPGAFYGYTF.